These 21 T cell receptor beta chains came from one sample sequenced in a study of Graves' ophthalmopathy and Graves' hyperthyroidism. The authors amplified TCR beta CDR3 regions, and they did so from RNA transcripts for repertoire sequencing. RT-PCR with HTBI primers came first, then second-round multiplex PCR. One entry per CDR3 protein, called by TCRdb with MiXCR from the multiplex PCR reads. Found here are about 400,000 distinct CDR3 sequences, approximately 15% of them singletons; the top ten hold about 7%. Sequencing was carried out using peripheral blood. These receptors all come from a woman younger than 35 with stable Graves' hyperthyroidism.

This clonotype was picked up many times. Here the CDR3 reads CASSSGRNPYEQYF. The CDR3 bases are TGTGCCAGCAGTTCGGGACGTAACCCCTACGAGCAGTACTTC. The chain recombines TRBV6-5 with TRBJ2-7; either TRBD1 or TRBD2 may supply D (5 bases each). CDR3 size: 14 residues. V lost 4 bases and J 2 bases, leaving 12 bases between the germline ends. Germline lookup yields CDR1 MNHEY and CDR2 SVGAGI.

This clonotype was picked up many times. The CDR3 here is CASSLKAGGANTEAFF. Here the CDR3 DNA reads TGTGCCAGCAGCTTGAAGGCGGGGGGCGCAAACACTGAAGCTTTCTTT. V gene TRBV7-6 combines with J gene TRBJ1-1; perhaps TRBD1 as D (6 bases). Looked up from germline, CDR1 is SGHVS and CDR2 is FNYEAQ. Trimming pared 3 bases from V and 2 bases from J, leaving 16 bases between. The CDR3 is made up of 16 amino acids.

CDR3 nucleotide sequence: TGTGCCAGCAGTCGACAGGGTGATGAGACCCAGTACTTC. Translation gives CASSRQGDETQYF. The V call is TRBV6-2 or TRBV6-3, the J call TRBJ2-5, with TRBD1 matching 7 bases. The CDR3 spans 13 residues. Losses at the gene ends were 5 bases for V and 5 bases for J; bases not matched to a gene: 5. The V gene's germline CDR1 is MNHEY and CDR2 SVGEGT.

This clonotype turned up a few times. The genes are TRBV6-5 and TRBJ1-5; D remains ambiguous. The CDR3 runs to 14 residues. The ends were cut back, 2 bases at V and 5 bases at J, with 10 bases in the middle. Per germline, CDR1 MNHEY and CDR2 SVGAGI. DNA for the CDR3: TGTGCCAGCAGTTACACGGGTTTTGATCAGCCCCAGCATTTT. Translated: CASSYTGFDQPQHF.

This clonotype appeared many times. The gene calls are TRBV15 and TRBJ1-5; no reliable D call. V was clipped by 0 bases and J by 0 bases, with 9 bases between them. The CDR3 sequence is 16 residues long. Per germline, CDR1 LNHNV and CDR2 YYDKDF (reference sequence). The CDR3 sequence is CATSRDDGFSNQPQHF. The CDR3 DNA follows: TGTGCCACCAGCAGAGATGACGGGTTTAGCAATCAGCCCCAGCATTTT. The complete variable domain, with remaining parts taken from reference TRBV15 and TRBJ1-5, reads DAMVIQNPRYQVTQFGKPVTLSCSQTLNHNVMYWYQQKSSQAPKLLFHYYDKDFNNEADTPDNFQSRRPNTSFCFLDIRSPGLGDTAMYLCATSRDDGFSNQPQHFGDGTRLSIL.

Note on this clonotype: This may be a read error: a much more frequent sequence differs by one nucleotide. This chain connects TRBV20-1 to TRBJ1-2; 7 nucleotides match TRBD1. The germline V gene encodes CDR1 DFQATT and CDR2 SNEGSKA (reference sequence). CDR3 length: 14 amino acids. The CDR3 sequence is CSARSGTANYGYSF. In DNA, the CDR3 is TGCAGTGCTAGGTCCGGGACAGCCAACTATGGCTACAGCTTC.

This clonotype was recorded at least ten times. The V and J genes are TRBV6-2 or TRBV6-3 and TRBJ1-1; D call uncertain. V lost 1 base, J lost 6 bases, and 6 bases lay in between. CDR1 and CDR2 from the germline V gene are MNHEY and SVGEGT. CDR3 length equals 12 residues. CDR3 bases: TGTGCCAGCAGTTACTTGGGTCCTGAAGCTTTCTTT. This encodes CASSYLGPEAFF.

The sample holds a few counts of this clonotype. The junction and the germline gene differ at one end; a read error may be behind it. The J gene is TRBJ2-7, the V gene TRBV5-1, with a tentative D call TRBD1 (5 bases). This CDR3 contains 13 residues. Per the germline V gene, CDR1 is SGHRS and CDR2 is YFSETQ. CDR3 amino acids: CASSLVRGYEQCF. The DNA of the CDR3 is TGCGCCAGCAGCTTGGTTAGGGGATACGAGCAGTGCTTC.

This chain uses TRBV7-2 with TRBJ2-7; the match to TRBD2 covers 8 bases. The J segment lost 5 bases and the V segment lost 4 bases, leaving 7 bases of the junction unmatched. The CDR3 runs to 14 residues. In germline, CDR1 is SGHTA, CDR2 FQGNSA. The CDR3 region has the DNA TGTGCCAGCAGCTGGGTGGCGGGGGGCCACGAGCAGTACTTC. This encodes CASSWVAGGHEQYF.

This clonotype was detected ten times or more. V is TRBV12-3 or TRBV12-4 and J is TRBJ1-5; 8 nucleotides align to TRBD1. After removal of 3 bases from V and 0 bases from J, the junction contained 10 bases not matched to a gene. The CDR3 runs 18 residues. CDR3 DNA sequence: TGTGCCAGCAGTTTTATTGGACAGGGAATCTATAGCAATCAGCCCCAGCATTTT. It encodes CASSFIGQGIYSNQPQHF.

A word on this clonotype: Given a much more abundant clone one base away, this may be a read error. J is TRBJ1-1 and V is TRBV6-1; D is undetermined. Trimming shortened V by 5 bases and J by 1 base, and 14 bases separated the two germline ends. There are 15 residues in the CDR3. Germline V gene lookup returns CDR1 MNHNS and CDR2 SASEGT. The CDR3 nucleotides are TGTGCCAGCAGTCCTTACAGTGGCACGAACACTGAAGCTTTCTTT. It encodes CASSPYSGTNTEAFF.

This clonotype came up many times. This chain uses TRBV7-3 with TRBJ1-1, with TRBD1 as a possible D gene (5 bases). Per the germline V gene, CDR1 is SGHTA and CDR2 is FQGTGA. This CDR3 comprises 14 residues. Deletions cut 4 bases from V and 3 bases from J, with 12 bases between. The CDR3 region is CASSSSPGDTEAFF. CDR3 nucleotides: TGTGCCAGCAGCTCTTCCCCGGGGGACACTGAAGCTTTCTTT.

This clonotype was recorded many times. The chain uses TRBV24-1 and TRBJ1-1; TRBD1 might be the D (6 bases). Germline V CDR1 and CDR2: KGHDR, SFDVKD. Trimming left V 9 bases short and J 5 bases short, with 15 bases between. This CDR3 comprises 13 residues. The CDR3, as DNA: TGTGCCACCCAACAGGGTTTGGGTACTGAAGCTTTCTTT. It is translated as CATQQGLGTEAFF.

This clonotype was seen many times. The chain recombines TRBV6-1 with TRBJ2-2; perhaps TRBD2 as D (5 bases). This CDR3 contains 11 residues. Germline V gives CDR1 MNHNS, CDR2 SASEGT. Trimming left V 8 bases short and J 8 bases short, with 9 bases between. In DNA, the CDR3 is TGTGCCAGCTCGGGGAGAGGGGAGCTGTTTTTT. Protein: CASSGRGELFF.

J is TRBJ1-6 and V is TRBV6-5; TRBD1 might be the D (6 bases). This CDR3 region has 15 residues. The V gene's germline CDR1 is MNHEY and CDR2 SVGAGI. Trimming stripped 4 bases from V and 5 bases from J, with 12 bases between. CDR3 loop: CASSSWDTNNSPLHF. CDR3 bases: TGTGCCAGCAGTTCGTGGGACACAAATAATTCACCCCTCCACTTT.

The sample holds many counts of this clonotype. This chain links TRBV7-6 with TRBJ1-1; 7 nucleotides align to TRBD1. V lost 0 bases and J lost 0; bases outside the gene matches: 1. The CDR3 length is 15 residues. Germline lookup yields CDR1 SGHVS and CDR2 FNYEAQ. The CDR3 coding sequence is TGTGCCAGCAGCTTAGCCGGGACAGTGAACACTGAAGCTTTCTTT. Translating gives CASSLAGTVNTEAFF.

This clonotype was seen repeatedly, ten times or more. The genes are TRBV20-1 and TRBJ2-7; 10 bases match TRBD2. The length of the CDR3 is 14 residues. Germline CDR1 is DFQATT and CDR2 is SNEGSKA (reference sequence). V was pared by 6 bases and J by 5 bases, with 10 bases of the junction left unmatched. CDR3 sequence reads: CSAGRSGGMDEQYF. For the CDR3, the DNA is TGCAGTGCGGGCCGTAGCGGGGGGATGGACGAGCAGTACTTC.

The genes are TRBV6-1 and TRBJ1-3; D not certain. This CDR3 is built from 13 residues. Germline V gene sequence: CDR1 MNHNS, CDR2 SASEGT. V was cut by 3 bases and J by 3 bases, with 6 bases left in between. CDR3 nucleotides: TGTGCCAGCAGTGACTTACTTGGAAACACCATATATTTT. Its protein is CASSDLLGNTIYF.

V gene TRBV4-1 combines with J gene TRBJ1-1; tentative D call: TRBD1 (5 bases). V lost 4 bases to trimming and J lost 0 bases, with 12 bases between them. The CDR3 extends over 15 amino acids. Germline loops: CDR1 MGHRA, CDR2 YSYEKL. This CDR3 is CASSPLGLMNTEAFF. CDR3 in DNA: TGCGCCAGCAGCCCCCTGGGGCTGATGAACACTGAAGCTTTCTTT.

The genes are TRBV19 and TRBJ2-7; D unclear. Trimming left V 5 bases short and J 3 bases short, with 11 bases between. This CDR3 is built from 13 residues. In germline, CDR1 is LNHDA, CDR2 SQIVND (reference sequence). The CDR3 coding sequence is TGTGCCAGTAGTTACCAGATTGGCTACGAGCAGTACTTC. Protein sequence: CASSYQIGYEQYF.

Ten or more counts support this clonotype. The chain combines TRBV7-2 with TRBJ2-5; D is possibly TRBD2 (5 bases). This CDR3 has 15 amino acids. From germline, CDR1 is SGHTA and CDR2 FQGNSA. Trimming shortened V by 2 bases and J by 1 base, and 11 bases separated the two germline ends. CDR3 bases: TGTGCCAGCAGCTTAATGGCGGGCACCCAAGAGACCCAGTACTTC. Protein product: CASSLMAGTQETQYF.